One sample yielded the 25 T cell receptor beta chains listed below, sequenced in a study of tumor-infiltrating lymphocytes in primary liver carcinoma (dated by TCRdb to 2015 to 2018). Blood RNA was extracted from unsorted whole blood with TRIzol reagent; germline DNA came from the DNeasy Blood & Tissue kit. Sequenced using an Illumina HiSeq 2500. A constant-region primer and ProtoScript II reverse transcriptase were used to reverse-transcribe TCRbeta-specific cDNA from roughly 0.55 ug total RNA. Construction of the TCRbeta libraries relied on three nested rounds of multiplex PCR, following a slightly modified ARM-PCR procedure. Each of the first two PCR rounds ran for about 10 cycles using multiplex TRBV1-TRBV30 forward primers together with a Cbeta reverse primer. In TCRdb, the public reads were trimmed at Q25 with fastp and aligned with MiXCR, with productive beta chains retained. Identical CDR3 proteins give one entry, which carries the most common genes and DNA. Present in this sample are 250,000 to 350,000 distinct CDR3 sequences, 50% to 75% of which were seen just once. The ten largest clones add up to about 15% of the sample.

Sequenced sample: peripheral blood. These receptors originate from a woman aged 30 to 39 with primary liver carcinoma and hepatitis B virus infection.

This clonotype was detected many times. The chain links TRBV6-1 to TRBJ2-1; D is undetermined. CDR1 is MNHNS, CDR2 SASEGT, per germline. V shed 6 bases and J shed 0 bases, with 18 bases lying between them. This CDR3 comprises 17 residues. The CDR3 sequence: CASSPGPAASSYNEQFF. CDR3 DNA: TGTGCCAGCAGCCCCGGTCCGGCTGCGAGCTCCTACAATGAGCAGTTCTTC.

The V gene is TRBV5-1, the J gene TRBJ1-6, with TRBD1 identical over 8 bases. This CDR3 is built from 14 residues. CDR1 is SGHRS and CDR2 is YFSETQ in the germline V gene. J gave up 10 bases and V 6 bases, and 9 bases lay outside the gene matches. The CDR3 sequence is CASTLTGESSPLHF. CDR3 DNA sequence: TGCGCCAGCACTTTGACAGGGGAAAGCTCACCCCTCCACTTT.

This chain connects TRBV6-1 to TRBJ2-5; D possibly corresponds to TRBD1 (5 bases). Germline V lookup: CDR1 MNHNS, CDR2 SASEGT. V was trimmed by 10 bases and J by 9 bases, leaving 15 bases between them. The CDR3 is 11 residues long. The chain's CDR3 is CAITGWQSQYF. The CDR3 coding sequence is TGTGCCATTACAGGTTGGCAGTCCCAGTACTTC.

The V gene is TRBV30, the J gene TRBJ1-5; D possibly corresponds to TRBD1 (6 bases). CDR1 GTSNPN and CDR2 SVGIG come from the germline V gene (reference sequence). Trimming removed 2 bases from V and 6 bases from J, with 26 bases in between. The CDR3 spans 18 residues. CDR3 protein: CAWSPRDRFAMGGQPQHF. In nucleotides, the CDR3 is TGTGCCTGGAGTCCTCGAGACAGGTTCGCTATGGGCGGTCAGCCCCAGCATTTT. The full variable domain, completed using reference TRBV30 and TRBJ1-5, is SQTIHQWPATLVQPVGSPLSLECTVEGTSNPNLYWYRQAAGRGLQLLFYSVGIGQISSEVPQNLSASRPQDRQFILSSKKLLLSDSGFYLCAWSPRDRFAMGGQPQHFGDGTRLSIL.

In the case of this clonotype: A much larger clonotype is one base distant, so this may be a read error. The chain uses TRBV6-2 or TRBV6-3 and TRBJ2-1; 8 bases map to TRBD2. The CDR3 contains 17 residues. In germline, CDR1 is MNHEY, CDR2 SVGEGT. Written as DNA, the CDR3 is TGTGCCAGCAGTTACAACGGGGCGGGAGGACCCTACAGTGAGCAGTTCTTC. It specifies CASSYNGAGGPYSEQFF.

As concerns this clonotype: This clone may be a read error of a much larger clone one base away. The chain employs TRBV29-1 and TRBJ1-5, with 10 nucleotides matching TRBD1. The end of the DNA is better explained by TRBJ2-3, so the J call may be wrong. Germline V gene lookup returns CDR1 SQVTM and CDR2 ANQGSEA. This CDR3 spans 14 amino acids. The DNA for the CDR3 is TGCAGCGTTCCGGGACAGGGGAGCAATCAGCCCCAGTATTTT. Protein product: CSVPGQGSNQPQYF.

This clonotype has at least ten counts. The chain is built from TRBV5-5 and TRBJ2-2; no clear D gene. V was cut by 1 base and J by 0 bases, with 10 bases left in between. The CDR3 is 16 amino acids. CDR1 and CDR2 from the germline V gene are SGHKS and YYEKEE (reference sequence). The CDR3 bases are TGTGCCAGCAGCTTGCTGTATCGAGCGAACACCGGGGAGCTGTTTTTT. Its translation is CASSLLYRANTGELFF.

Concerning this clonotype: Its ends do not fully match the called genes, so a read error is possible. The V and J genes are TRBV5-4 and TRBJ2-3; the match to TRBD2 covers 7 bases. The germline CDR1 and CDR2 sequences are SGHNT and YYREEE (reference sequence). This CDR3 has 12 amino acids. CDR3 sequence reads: CASSLVGDRGDF. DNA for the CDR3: TGTGCCAGCAGCTTGGTAGGGGACCGGGGGGATTTT.

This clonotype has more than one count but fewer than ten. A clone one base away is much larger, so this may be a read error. CDR3 DNA: TGCAGCGCCCAAACAGGACTCAACACTGAAGCTTTCTTT. Amino acids: CSAQTGLNTEAFF. The chain links TRBV29-1 to TRBJ1-1; maybe TRBD1 (5 bases). Germline V lookup: CDR1 SQVTM, CDR2 ANQGSEA. The CDR3 extends over 13 amino acids. With 7 bases removed from V and 2 bases from J, the gap between germline ends came to 14 bases.

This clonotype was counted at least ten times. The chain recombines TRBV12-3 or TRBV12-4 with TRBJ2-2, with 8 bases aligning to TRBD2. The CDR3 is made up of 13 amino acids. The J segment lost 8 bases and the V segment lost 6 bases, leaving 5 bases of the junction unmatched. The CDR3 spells CASRSGSGGELFF. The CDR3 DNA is TGTGCCAGCAGGAGCGGGAGTGGTGGGGAGCTGTTTTTT.

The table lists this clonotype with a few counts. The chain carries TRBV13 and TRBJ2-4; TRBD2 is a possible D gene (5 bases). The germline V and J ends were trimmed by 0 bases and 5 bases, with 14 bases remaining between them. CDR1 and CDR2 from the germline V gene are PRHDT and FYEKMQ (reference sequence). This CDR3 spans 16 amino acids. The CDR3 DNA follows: TGTGCCAGCAGCTTAGGGCCAGCGGAGCTAGAAAACATTCAGTACTTC. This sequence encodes CASSLGPAELENIQYF.

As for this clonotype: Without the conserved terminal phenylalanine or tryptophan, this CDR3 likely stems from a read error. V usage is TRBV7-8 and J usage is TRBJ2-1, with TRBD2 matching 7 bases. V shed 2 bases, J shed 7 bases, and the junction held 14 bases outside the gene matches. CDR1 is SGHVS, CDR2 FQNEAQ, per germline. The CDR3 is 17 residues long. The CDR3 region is CASSLTPGAGVLNEQFS. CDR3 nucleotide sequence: TGTGCCAGCAGCTTAACGCCCGGGGCGGGAGTGTTAAATGAGCAGTTCTCC.

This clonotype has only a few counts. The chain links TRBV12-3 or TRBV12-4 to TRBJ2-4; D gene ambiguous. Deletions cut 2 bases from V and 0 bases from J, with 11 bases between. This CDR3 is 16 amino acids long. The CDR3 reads CASSLWADLAKNIQYF. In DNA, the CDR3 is TGTGCCAGCAGTTTATGGGCGGACCTAGCCAAAAACATTCAGTACTTC.

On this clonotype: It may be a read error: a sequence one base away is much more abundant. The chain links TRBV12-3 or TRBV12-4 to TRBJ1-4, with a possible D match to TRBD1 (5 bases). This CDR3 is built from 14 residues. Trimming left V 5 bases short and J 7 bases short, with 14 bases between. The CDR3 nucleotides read TGTGCCAGCAGTCTTGACAGCCAACCTGAAAAACTGTTTTTT. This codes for CASSLDSQPEKLFF.

The CDR3 region has the DNA TGTGCCAGCAGGGAGGAGGGACTAGCGGGTCCCTACGAGCAGTACTTC. Protein: CASREEGLAGPYEQYF. The rearrangement links TRBV6-6 to TRBJ2-7; 12 bases fit TRBD2. The V and J ends lost 6 bases and 2 bases, in that order; junction bases with no gene match: 8. The V gene's germline CDR1 is MNHNY and CDR2 SVGAGI (reference sequence). The CDR3 is made up of 16 amino acids.

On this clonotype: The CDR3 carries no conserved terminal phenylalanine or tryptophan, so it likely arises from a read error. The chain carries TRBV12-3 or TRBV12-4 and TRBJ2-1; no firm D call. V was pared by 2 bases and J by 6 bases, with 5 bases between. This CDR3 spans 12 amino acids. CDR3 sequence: CASSLLGNEQFI. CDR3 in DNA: TGTGCCAGCAGTTTATTGGGCAATGAGCAGTTCATC.

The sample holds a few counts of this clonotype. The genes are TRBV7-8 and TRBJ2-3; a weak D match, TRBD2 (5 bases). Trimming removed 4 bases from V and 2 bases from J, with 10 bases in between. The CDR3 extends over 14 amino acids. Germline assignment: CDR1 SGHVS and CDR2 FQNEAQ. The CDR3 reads CASSSQTITDTQYF. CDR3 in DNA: TGTGCCAGCAGCTCGCAGACTATCACAGATACGCAGTATTTT.

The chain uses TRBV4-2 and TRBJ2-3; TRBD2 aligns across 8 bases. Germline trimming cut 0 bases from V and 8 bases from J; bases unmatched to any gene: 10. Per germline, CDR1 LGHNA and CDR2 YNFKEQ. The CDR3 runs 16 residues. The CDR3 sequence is CASSQEAAGGRGTQYF. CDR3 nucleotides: TGTGCCAGCAGCCAAGAAGCGGCGGGAGGTCGGGGTACGCAGTATTTT.

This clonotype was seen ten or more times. CDR3 nucleotides: TGTGCCAGCAGCGACGCCGGGACAGGTGCCTACGAGCAGTACTTC. This translates into CASSDAGTGAYEQYF. The genes are TRBV7-9 and TRBJ2-7; 8 nucleotides line up with TRBD1. The CDR3 has 15 amino acids. Germline values: CDR1 SEHNR, CDR2 FQNEAQ (reference sequence). Germline trimming cut 5 bases from V and 2 bases from J; bases unmatched to any gene: 8. Combining the CDR3 with reference TRBV7-9 and TRBJ2-7 gives the whole variable domain DTGVSQNPRHKITKRGQNVTFRCDPISEHNRLYWYRQTLGQGPEFLTYFQNEAQLEKSRLLSDRFSAERPKGSFSTLEIQRTEQGDSAMYLCASSDAGTGAYEQYFGPGTRLTVT.

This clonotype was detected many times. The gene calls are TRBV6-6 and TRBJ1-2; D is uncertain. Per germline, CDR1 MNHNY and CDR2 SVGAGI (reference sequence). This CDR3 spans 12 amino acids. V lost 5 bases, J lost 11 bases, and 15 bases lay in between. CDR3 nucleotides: TGTGCCAGCAGTCCGGGTCAGGTTGTTTACACCTTC. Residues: CASSPGQVVYTF.

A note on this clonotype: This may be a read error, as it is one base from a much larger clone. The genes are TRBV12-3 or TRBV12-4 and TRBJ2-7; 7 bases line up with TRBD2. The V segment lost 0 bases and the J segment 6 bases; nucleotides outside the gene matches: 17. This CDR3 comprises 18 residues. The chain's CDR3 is CASSLAGGPAGKRSEQYF. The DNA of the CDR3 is TGTGCCAGCAGTTTAGCGGGCGGACCAGCGGGAAAGAGGTCCGAGCAGTACTTC.

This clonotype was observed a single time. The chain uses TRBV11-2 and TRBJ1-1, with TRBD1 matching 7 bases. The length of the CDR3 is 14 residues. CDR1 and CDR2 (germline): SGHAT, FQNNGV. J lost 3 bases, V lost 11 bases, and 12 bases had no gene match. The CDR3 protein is CAGCHTGAYTEAFF. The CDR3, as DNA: TGTGCCGGCTGCCACACAGGGGCTTACACTGAAGCTTTCTTT.

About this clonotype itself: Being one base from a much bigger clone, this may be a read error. CDR3 coding DNA: TGTGCCAGCAGTCCCCTCAGCCGGGACAATGAGCAGTTCTTC. Translation: CASSPLSRDNEQFF. J is TRBJ2-1 and V is TRBV6-5; no reliable D call. CDR1 and CDR2 from the germline V gene are MNHEY and SVGAGI. V was trimmed by 5 bases and J by 5 bases, leaving 13 bases between them. This CDR3 comprises 14 residues.

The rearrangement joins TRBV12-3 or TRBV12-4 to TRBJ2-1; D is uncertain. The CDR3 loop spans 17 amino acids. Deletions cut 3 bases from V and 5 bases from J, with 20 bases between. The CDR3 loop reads CASSFSRRISTHNEQFF. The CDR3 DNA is TGTGCCAGCAGTTTTTCTAGACGGATTTCCACCCACAATGAGCAGTTCTTC.

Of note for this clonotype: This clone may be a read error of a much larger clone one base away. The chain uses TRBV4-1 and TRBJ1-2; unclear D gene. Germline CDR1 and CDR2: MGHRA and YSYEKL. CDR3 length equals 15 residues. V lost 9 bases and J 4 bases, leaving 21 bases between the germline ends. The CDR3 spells CASMPIAAGPYGYTF. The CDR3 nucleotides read TGCGCCAGTATGCCGATTGCAGCTGGGCCCTATGGCTACACCTTC.